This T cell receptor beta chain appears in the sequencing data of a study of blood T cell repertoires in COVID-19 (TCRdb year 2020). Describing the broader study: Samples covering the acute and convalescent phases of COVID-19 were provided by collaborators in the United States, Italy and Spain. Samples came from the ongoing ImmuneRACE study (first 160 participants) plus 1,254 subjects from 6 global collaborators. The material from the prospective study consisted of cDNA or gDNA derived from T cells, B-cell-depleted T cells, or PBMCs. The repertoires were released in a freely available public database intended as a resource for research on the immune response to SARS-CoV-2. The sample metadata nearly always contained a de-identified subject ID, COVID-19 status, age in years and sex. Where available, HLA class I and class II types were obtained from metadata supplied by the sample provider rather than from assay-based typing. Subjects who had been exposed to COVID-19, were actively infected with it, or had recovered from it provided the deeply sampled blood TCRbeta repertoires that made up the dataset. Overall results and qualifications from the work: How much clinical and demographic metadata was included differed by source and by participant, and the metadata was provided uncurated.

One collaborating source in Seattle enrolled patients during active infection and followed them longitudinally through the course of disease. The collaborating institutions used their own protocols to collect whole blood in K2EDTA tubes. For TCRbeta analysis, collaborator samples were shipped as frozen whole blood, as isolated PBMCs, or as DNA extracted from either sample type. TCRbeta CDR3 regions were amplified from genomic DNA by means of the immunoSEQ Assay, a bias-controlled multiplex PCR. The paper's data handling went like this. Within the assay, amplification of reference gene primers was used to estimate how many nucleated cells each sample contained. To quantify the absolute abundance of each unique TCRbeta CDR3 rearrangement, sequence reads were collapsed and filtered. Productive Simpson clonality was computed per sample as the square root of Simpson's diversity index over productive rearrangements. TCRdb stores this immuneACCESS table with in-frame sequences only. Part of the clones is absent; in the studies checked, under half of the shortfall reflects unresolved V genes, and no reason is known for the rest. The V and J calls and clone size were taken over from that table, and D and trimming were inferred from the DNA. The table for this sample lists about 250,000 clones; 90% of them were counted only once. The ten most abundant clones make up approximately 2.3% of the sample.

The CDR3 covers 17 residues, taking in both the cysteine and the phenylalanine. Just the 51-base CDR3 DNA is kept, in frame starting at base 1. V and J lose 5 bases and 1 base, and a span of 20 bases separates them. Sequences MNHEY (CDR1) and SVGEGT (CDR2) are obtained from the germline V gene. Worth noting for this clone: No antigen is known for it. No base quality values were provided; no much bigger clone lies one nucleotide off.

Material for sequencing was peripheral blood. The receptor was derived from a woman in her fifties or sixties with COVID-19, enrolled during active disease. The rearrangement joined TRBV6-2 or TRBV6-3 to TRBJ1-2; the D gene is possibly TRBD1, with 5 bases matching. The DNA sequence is TGTGCCAGCAGTCGTCGTCTTGAAACAGGCTTTAACTATGGCTACACCTTC. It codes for CASSRRLETGFNYGYTF.